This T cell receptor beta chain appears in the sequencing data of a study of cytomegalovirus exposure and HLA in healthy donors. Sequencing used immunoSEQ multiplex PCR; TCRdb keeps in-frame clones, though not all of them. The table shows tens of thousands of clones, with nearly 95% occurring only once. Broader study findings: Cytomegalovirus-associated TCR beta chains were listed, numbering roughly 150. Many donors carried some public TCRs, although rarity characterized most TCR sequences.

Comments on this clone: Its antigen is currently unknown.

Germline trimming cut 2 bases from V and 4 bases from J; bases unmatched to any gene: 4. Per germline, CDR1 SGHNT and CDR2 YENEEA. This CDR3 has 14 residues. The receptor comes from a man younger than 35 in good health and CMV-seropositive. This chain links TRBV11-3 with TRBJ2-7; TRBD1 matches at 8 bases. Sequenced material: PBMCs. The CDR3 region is CASSLRQGRYEQYF. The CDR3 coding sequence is TGTGCCAGCAGCTTACGACAGGGGAGATACGAGCAGTACTTC.